These 13 T cell receptor beta chains share one sample of origin, sequenced in a study of regulatory T cells in long-lasting Graves disease. CDR3 regions were amplified by Arm-PCR using iRepertoire HTBI primers to build TCR beta libraries. TCRdb ran MiXCR on the multiplex PCR reads and lists one entry per CDR3 protein. Of about 530,000 distinct CDR3 sequences listed, roughly 16% were seen once; the top ten hold approximately 25%. Time point indicated: newly diagnosed GD, antithyroid drugs for less than 3 months. Making the TCR library involved RNA that had been extracted from PBMCs. These data also featured in a second study, about T cells in Graves' hyperthyroidism and ophthalmopathy.

Specimen: peripheral blood mononuclear cells (PBMCs), collected at new diagnosis, from a patient treated with antithyroid drugs. These receptors were obtained from a woman between 40 and 65 years old with Graves disease.

This clonotype was recorded at least ten times. The rearrangement joins TRBV3-1 to TRBJ2-1; D is undetermined. The CDR3 has 15 amino acids. In germline, CDR1 is LGHDT, CDR2 YNNKEL (reference sequence). Trimming left V 2 bases short and J 6 bases short, with 14 bases between. CDR3 nucleotide sequence: TGTGCCAGCAGCCAATCAACGAGTTACATCAATGAGCAGTTCTTC. Amino acids: CASSQSTSYINEQFF.

This chain connects TRBV19 to TRBJ1-1; D is ambiguous. The germline gives CDR1 LNHDA, CDR2 SQIVND (reference sequence). This CDR3 is built from 15 residues. Trimming removed 1 base from V and 2 bases from J, with 11 bases in between. In nucleotides, the CDR3 is TGTGCCAGTAGTATAGCGGGCAGAGCTAACACTGAAGCTTTCTTT. Protein product: CASSIAGRANTEAFF. Full variable domain (remainder filled in from reference TRBV19 and TRBJ1-1): DGGITQSPKYLFRKEGQNVTLSCEQNLNHDAMYWYRQDPGQGLRLIYYSQIVNDFQKGDIAEGYSVSREKKESFPLTVTSAQKNPTAFYLCASSIAGRANTEAFFGQGTRLTVV.

This chain links TRBV5-1 with TRBJ1-6; D is ambiguous. This CDR3 comprises 16 residues. Trimming left V 0 bases short and J 9 bases short, with 16 bases between. Germline V gives CDR1 SGHRS, CDR2 YFSETQ. CDR3 nucleotide sequence: TGCGCCAGCAGCTTGGCGGGCCCCATAGGACGTTCACCCCTCCACTTT. Translating it yields CASSLAGPIGRSPLHF.

At least ten counts were recorded for this clonotype. The chain combines TRBV28 with TRBJ2-7; no clear D gene. This CDR3 comprises 14 residues. From germline, CDR1 is MDHEN and CDR2 SYDVKM. The ends were cut back, 3 bases at V and 2 bases at J, with 11 bases in the middle. The CDR3 nucleotides read TGTGCCAGCAGTTTGGCCGGGCGACCCTACGAGCAGTACTTC. Translation: CASSLAGRPYEQYF.

This clonotype came up many times. The V call is TRBV5-1, the J call TRBJ1-1; D ambiguous. From germline, CDR1 is SGHRS and CDR2 YFSETQ. V was trimmed by 3 bases and J by 1 base, leaving 7 bases between them. The CDR3 extends over 13 amino acids. Written as DNA, the CDR3 is TGCGCCAGCAGCTCCAATCGGAACACTGAAGCTTTCTTT. It encodes CASSSNRNTEAFF.

V and J are TRBV10-3 and TRBJ1-1; D gene ambiguous. Germline V gene data show CDR1 as ENHRY and CDR2 as SYGVKD. Trimming stripped 0 bases from V and 10 bases from J, with 24 bases between. The CDR3 sequence is 17 residues long. Here the CDR3 reads CAISESRAMTTISLAFF. The CDR3 bases are TGTGCCATCAGTGAGTCGAGAGCGATGACTACCATTTCGCTAGCTTTCTTT.

This clonotype was detected ten times or more. The CDR3 loop reads CASSGPREFGRRDEQFF. The CDR3 coding sequence is TGTGCCAGCAGCGGGCCGCGGGAGTTCGGGAGACGCGATGAGCAGTTCTTC. The chain employs TRBV9 and TRBJ2-1; 7 bases match TRBD2. The germline V gene has CDR1 SGDLS and CDR2 YYNGEE. The CDR3 spans 17 residues. V trimming: 3 bases; J trimming: 8 bases; junction bases outside the gene matches: 17.

Ten or more counts support this clonotype. The chain links TRBV12-3 or TRBV12-4 to TRBJ2-7, with 8 bases aligning to TRBD1. CDR3 size: 18 residues. V shed 2 bases, J shed 1 base, and the junction held 13 bases outside the gene matches. The CDR3 DNA is TGTGCCAGCAGTTTATTGTCGGCAGGGGGCGTTGTATCCTACGAGCAGTACTTC. Its protein product is CASSLLSAGGVVSYEQYF.

The V call is TRBV2, the J call TRBJ1-6, with TRBD1 as a possible D gene (6 bases). The germline V and J ends were trimmed by 2 bases and 6 bases, with 11 bases remaining between them. CDR3 length: 15 residues. The germline CDR1 and CDR2 sequences are SNHLY and FYNNEI. CDR3 region: CASSETGASNSPLHF. The CDR3 nucleotides are TGTGCCAGCAGTGAAACGGGGGCCAGTAATTCACCCCTCCACTTT.

The V and J genes are TRBV7-2 and TRBJ2-5, with D possibly being TRBD2 (5 bases). The germline V and J ends were trimmed by 1 base and 8 bases, with 20 bases remaining between them. CDR3 length: 16 amino acids. The germline V gene has CDR1 SGHTA and CDR2 FQGNSA. DNA of the CDR3: TGTGCCAGCAGCTTAGTCGGCGGGCCTCACGCGGGTACCCAGTACTTC. Its translation: CASSLVGGPHAGTQYF.

In this sample, this clonotype turned up many times. The chain links TRBV5-1 to TRBJ1-1, with a weak D call TRBD1 (6 bases). The CDR3 contains 15 residues. V was clipped by 4 bases and J by 4 bases, with 17 bases between them. Germline CDR1 and CDR2: SGHRS and YFSETQ. The CDR3 loop reads CASSEPGAGFTEAFF. CDR3 nucleotide sequence: TGCGCCAGCAGCGAACCAGGGGCAGGATTCACTGAAGCTTTCTTT.

This clonotype was seen repeatedly, ten times or more. This chain uses TRBV20-1 with TRBJ2-3; D not resolved. The V and J ends lost 0 bases and 2 bases respectively, with 9 bases between them. Germline CDR1 and CDR2: DFQATT and SNEGSKA (reference sequence). This CDR3 spans 14 amino acids. In nucleotides, the CDR3 is TGCAGTGCTAGAGAGAGTTACATCACAGATACGCAGTATTTT. It yields the protein CSARESYITDTQYF.

Many counts were recorded for this clonotype. The chain employs TRBV7-9 and TRBJ1-1, with 7 bases fitting TRBD1. The CDR3 consists of 14 residues. With V trimmed by 5 bases and J by 5 bases, 8 bases remained unmatched. Germline V lookup: CDR1 SEHNR, CDR2 FQNEAQ (reference sequence). CDR3 nucleotides: TGTGCCAGCAGCAAACAGGGGTCCGGGACTGAAGCTTTCTTT. Encoded protein: CASSKQGSGTEAFF.